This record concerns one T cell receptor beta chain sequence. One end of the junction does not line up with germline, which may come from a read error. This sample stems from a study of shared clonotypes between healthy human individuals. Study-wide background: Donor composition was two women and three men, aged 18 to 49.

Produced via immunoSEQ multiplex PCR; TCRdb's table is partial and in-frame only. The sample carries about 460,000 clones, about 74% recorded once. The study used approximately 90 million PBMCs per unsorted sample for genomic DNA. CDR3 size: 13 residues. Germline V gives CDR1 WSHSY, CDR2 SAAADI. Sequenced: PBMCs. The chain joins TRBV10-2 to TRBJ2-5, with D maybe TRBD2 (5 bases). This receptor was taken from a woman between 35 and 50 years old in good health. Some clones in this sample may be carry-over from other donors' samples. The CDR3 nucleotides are TGCGCCAGCAGGGAGTCGGGGCAAGAGACCCAGTACTTC. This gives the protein CASRESGQETQYF.